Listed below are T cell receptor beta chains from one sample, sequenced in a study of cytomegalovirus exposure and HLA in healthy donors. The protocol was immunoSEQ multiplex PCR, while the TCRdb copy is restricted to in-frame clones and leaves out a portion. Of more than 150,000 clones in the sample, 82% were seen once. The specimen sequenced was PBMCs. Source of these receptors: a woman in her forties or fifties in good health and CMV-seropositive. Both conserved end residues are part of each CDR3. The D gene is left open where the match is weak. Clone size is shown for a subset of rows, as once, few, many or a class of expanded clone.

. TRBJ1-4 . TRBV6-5 CASSYTGGDEKLFF TGTGCCAGCAGTTATACAGGCGGTGATGAAAAACTGTTTTTT
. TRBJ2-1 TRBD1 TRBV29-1 CSVEDRVSDNEQFF TGCAGCGTTGAGGACAGGGTTTCGGACAATGAGCAGTTCTTC
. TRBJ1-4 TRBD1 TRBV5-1 CASSSGTGGEKLFF TGCGCCAGCAGCTCCGGGACAGGAGGCGAAAAACTGTTTTTT
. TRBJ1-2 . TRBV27 CASSLFSSGVVKNGYTF TGTGCCAGCAGTTTATTCTCCAGCGGGGTGGTGAAAAATGGCTACACCTTC
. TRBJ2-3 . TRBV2 CASRRDFTSTDTQYF TGTGCCAGCAGGAGGGACTTTACTAGCACAGATACGCAGTATTTT
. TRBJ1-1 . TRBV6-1 CASSEPGRSEAFF TGTGCCAGCAGTGAACCGGGTCGTTCTGAAGCTTTCTTT
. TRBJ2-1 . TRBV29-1 CSAMHRQGSNEQFF TGCAGCGCAATGCATCGGCAGGGGTCCAATGAGCAGTTCTTC
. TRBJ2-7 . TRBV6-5 CASSYSTASTPYEQYF TGTGCCAGCAGTTACTCGACAGCCAGTACCCCCTACGAGCAGTACTTC
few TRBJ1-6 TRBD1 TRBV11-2 CASSIRQGPRSYNSPLHF TGTGCCAGCAGCATCAGACAGGGACCGCGCTCCTATAATTCACCCCTCCACTTT
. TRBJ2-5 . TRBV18 CASSPKAAEETQYF TGTGCCAGCTCACCAAAAGCGGCAGAAGAGACCCAGTACTTC
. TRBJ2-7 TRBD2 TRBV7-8 CASSLATSVSYEQYF TGTGCCAGCAGCTTAGCGACTAGCGTCTCCTACGAGCAGTACTTC
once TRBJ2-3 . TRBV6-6 CASRQPYTDTQYF TGTGCCAGCAGACAGCCCTACACAGATACGCAGTATTTT
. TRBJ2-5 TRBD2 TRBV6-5 CASSLAGTQETQYF TGTGCCAGCAGCCTAGCGGGCACTCAAGAGACCCAGTACTTC
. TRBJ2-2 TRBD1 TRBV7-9 CASRPGTENTGELFF TGTGCCAGCCGGCCCGGGACAGAAAACACCGGGGAGCTGTTTTTT
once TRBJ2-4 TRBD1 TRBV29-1 CSVGQGKNIQYF TGTAGCGTCGGACAGGGCAAAAACATTCAGTACTTC
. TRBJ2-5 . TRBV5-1 CASSLAGETQYF TGCGCCAGCAGCTTGGCCGGGGAGACCCAGTACTTC
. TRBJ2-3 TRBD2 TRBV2 CASMGGVGTDTQYF TGTGCCAGCATGGGGGGGGTTGGCACAGATACGCAGTATTTT
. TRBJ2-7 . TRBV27 CASSPPILSQTSSYEQYF TGTGCCAGCAGCCCTCCTATCTTGAGTCAGACAAGCTCCTACGAGCAGTACTTC
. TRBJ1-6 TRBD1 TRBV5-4 CASSGKTGEGSPLHF TGTGCCAGCAGCGGGAAGACAGGGGAGGGATCACCCCTCCACTTT
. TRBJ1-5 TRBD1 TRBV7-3 CASSLRPTGGRSNQPQHF TGTGCCAGCAGCTTACGCCCAACAGGGGGCAGGAGCAATCAGCCCCAGCATTTT
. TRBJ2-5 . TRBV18 CASSPSQETQYF TGTGCCAGCTCACCCTCCCAAGAGACCCAGTACTTC
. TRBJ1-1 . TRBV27 CASSLSPLLEAFF TGTGCCAGCAGTTTAAGTCCCCTACTTGAAGCTTTCTTT
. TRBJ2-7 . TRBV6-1 CASKETNYEQYF TGTGCCAGCAAGGAAACTAACTACGAGCAGTACTTC
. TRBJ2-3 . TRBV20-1 CSAATSVGQYF TGCAGTGCTGCAACCTCCGTCGGGCAGTATTTT
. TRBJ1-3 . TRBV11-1 CASSVSRGLGNTIYF TGTGCCAGCAGCGTATCCAGGGGCCTTGGAAACACCATATATTTT
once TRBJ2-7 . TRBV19 CASSIDPVFGTYEQYF TGTGCCAGTAGTATAGATCCGGTCTTCGGGACCTACGAGCAGTACTTC
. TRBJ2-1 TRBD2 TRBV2 CASSPHLLAGGGNEQFF TGTGCCAGCAGTCCTCACCTACTAGCGGGGGGGGGCAATGAGCAGTTCTTC
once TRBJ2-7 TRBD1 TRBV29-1 CSVGQGPGEQYF TGCAGCGTCGGACAGGGGCCGGGGGAGCAGTACTTC
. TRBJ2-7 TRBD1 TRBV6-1 CASILTGNYEQYF TGTGCCAGCATTCTGACAGGGAACTACGAGCAGTACTTC
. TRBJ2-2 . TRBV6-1 CASSESPGGTGELFF TGTGCCAGCAGTGAATCTCCCGGGGGCACCGGGGAGCTGTTTTTT
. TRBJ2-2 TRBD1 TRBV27 CASSRTGAAGELFF TGTGCCAGCAGCCGGACAGGGGCGGCCGGGGAGCTGTTTTTT
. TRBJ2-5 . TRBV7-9 CASSLARAGATRETQYF TGTGCCAGCAGCTTAGCCAGGGCAGGGGCTACGAGGGAGACCCAGTACTTC
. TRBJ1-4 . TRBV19 CASKNRADEKLFF TGTGCCAGTAAGAACAGGGCGGATGAAAAACTGTTTTTT